This TCR beta chain was recovered during a study of blood T cell repertoires in COVID-19. Measured with immunoSEQ multiplex PCR; TCRdb has only the in-frame clones, and not every one. The sample shows 150,000 to 200,000 clones, over 75% of them seen only once. The sequence derives from a woman aged 18-29 years who had recovered from COVID-19. The sequencing sample was made of PBMCs or T cells enriched from blood (not recorded which).

The CDR3 protein is CASSPGQGPGGYGYTF. DNA for the CDR3: TGTGCCAGCAGCCCCGGACAGGGGCCGGGGGGCTATGGCTACACCTTC. The chain has TRBV6-6 and TRBJ1-2; 9 nucleotides agree with TRBD1. This CDR3 contains 16 residues. The V gene end was trimmed by 6 bases and the J gene end by 4 bases; junction bases not matched to a gene: 12. Per germline, CDR1 MNHNY and CDR2 SVGAGI (reference sequence).